This T cell receptor beta chain is drawn from a study of T cell responses to AZD1222 COVID-19 vaccine. This clone appeared a single time. V dropped 4 bases and J dropped 4 bases, with 10 bases sitting between them. Per the germline V gene, CDR1 is MNHEY and CDR2 is SVGAGI. The CDR3 loop spans 13 amino acids. Only in-frame clones appear in the TCRdb table, and some are missing; sequencing was by immunoSEQ multiplex PCR. The sample has fewer than 180,000 clones, around 90% seen once. The specimen comprised peripheral blood, sampled 28 days after the second AZD1222 dose. The sequence derives from an adult who received the AZD1222 COVID-19 vaccine. V usage is TRBV6-5 and J usage is TRBJ1-2; perhaps TRBD1 as D (5 bases). CDR3 region: CASSSGRTYGYTF. The DNA for the CDR3 is TGTGCCAGCAGTTCGGGACGGACCTATGGCTACACCTTC.